The 21 T cell receptor beta chains below come from one sample, sequenced in a study of control samples from healthy donors and cancer patients. Assay used: immunoSEQ multiplex PCR; TCRdb lists only in-frame clones, some missing. The sample carries more than 95,000 clones, 80% to 90% recorded once. Sequencing was carried out using PBMCs. The receptors originated from a woman between 45 and 60 years old with colorectal cancer.

This chain uses TRBV25-1 with TRBJ2-7; D unclear. The CDR3 spans 12 residues. Trimming pared 5 bases from V and 4 bases from J, leaving 9 bases between. Looked up from germline, CDR1 is MGHDK and CDR2 is SYGVNS. CDR3 sequence (DNA): TGTGCCAGCAGTTCTCAGGCGTACGAGCAGTACTTC. Translated: CASSSQAYEQYF.

The chain links TRBV30 to TRBJ1-5; a weak D match, TRBD1 (5 bases). CDR1 and CDR2 (germline): GTSNPN, SVGIG (reference sequence). Trimming took off 3 bases at V and 3 bases at J, with 9 bases between the two ends. This CDR3 comprises 13 residues. DNA for the CDR3: TGTGCCTGGAGCGCCGGGGCCAATCAGCCCCAGCATTTT. It is translated as CAWSAGANQPQHF.

This chain joins TRBV5-5 and TRBJ1-2; D is unresolved. Germline loops: CDR1 SGHKS, CDR2 YYEKEE (reference sequence). The V and J ends lost 3 bases and 8 bases respectively, with 14 bases between them. The CDR3 length is 13 residues. Here the CDR3 reads CASSSPGLRGYTF. The CDR3 DNA is TGTGCCAGCAGCTCGCCGGGCTTAAGGGGCTACACCTTC.

CDR3 sequence: CASVRKDTEAFF. The CDR3 nucleotides are TGTGCCAGCGTACGGAAAGACACTGAAGCTTTCTTT. The chain combines TRBV7-9 with TRBJ1-1; no definite D call. Germline CDR1 SEHNR, CDR2 FQNEAQ (reference sequence). V was trimmed by 8 bases and J by 3 bases, leaving 10 bases between them. This CDR3 has 12 amino acids.

The chain combines TRBV28 with TRBJ2-7; 9 nucleotides match TRBD2. CDR3 length: 15 residues. From germline, CDR1 is MDHEN and CDR2 SYDVKM. V lost 6 bases, J lost 7 bases, and 13 bases stayed unmatched. CDR3 region: CASSPAGGDLMEQYF. The CDR3 nucleotides are TGTGCCAGCAGCCCCGCGGGAGGGGACCTTATGGAGCAGTACTTC.

The V and J genes are TRBV19 and TRBJ2-5; 7 positions match TRBD2. The CDR3 is 14 residues long. Germline assignment: CDR1 LNHDA and CDR2 SQIVND (reference sequence). Losses at the gene ends were 0 bases for V and 4 bases for J; bases not matched to a gene: 2. The chain's CDR3 is CASSIDREGETQYF. The CDR3 DNA sequence: TGTGCCAGTAGTATAGATAGGGAGGGAGAGACCCAGTACTTC.

This chain uses TRBV5-5 with TRBJ2-2, with D perhaps TRBD1 (5 bases). Between the trimmed V and J ends, which lost 0 bases and 1 base, there was a span of 10 bases. The CDR3 totals 16 residues. Germline V gene lookup returns CDR1 SGHKS and CDR2 YYEKEE (reference sequence). This chain's CDR3 is CASSLGATGNTGELFF. In nucleotides, the CDR3 is TGTGCCAGCAGCTTGGGGGCTACAGGGAACACCGGGGAGCTGTTTTTT.

The CDR3 region has the DNA TGTGCCAGCAGCTCCGGGTCGAGATCAACTAATGAAAAACTGTTTTTT. Amino acid sequence: CASSSGSRSTNEKLFF. The rearrangement links TRBV7-9 to TRBJ1-4; D uncertain. From germline, CDR1 is SEHNR and CDR2 FQNEAQ (reference sequence). CDR3 size: 16 residues. Trimming removed 4 bases from V and 0 bases from J, with 12 bases in between.

This clone is a singleton in its sample. The chain uses TRBV7-9 and TRBJ2-3; D is unresolved. The CDR3 totals 13 residues. The V end lost 1 base, the J end lost 2 bases, and 4 bases lay between the germline ends. Germline lookup yields CDR1 SEHNR and CDR2 FQNEAQ (reference sequence). The CDR3 DNA reads as TGTGCCAGCAGCTTAGGAGCCACAGATACGCAGTATTTT. It codes for CASSLGATDTQYF.

The rearrangement uses TRBV3-1 (or the pseudogene TRBV3-2) and TRBJ2-4, with unresolved D. V was clipped by 7 bases and J by 6 bases, with 13 bases between them. Germline V gene sequence: CDR1 LGHDT, CDR2 YNNKEL (reference sequence). The CDR3 length is 13 residues. CDR3 amino acids: CASTPNHGNIQYF. Here the CDR3 DNA reads TGTGCCAGCACCCCCAATCACGGAAACATTCAGTACTTC.

This clone appeared a single time. The V call is TRBV19, the J call TRBJ2-3; 7 bases agree with TRBD2. CDR1 and CDR2 (germline): LNHDA, SQIVND (reference sequence). V dropped 5 bases and J dropped 5; count of bases not matched to a gene: 13. CDR3 length: 16 residues. CDR3 region: CASSPAGGSSVDTQYF. CDR3 in DNA: TGTGCCAGTAGTCCCGCGGGCGGGAGTTCTGTAGATACGCAGTATTTT. Full variable domain (outside the CDR3, taken from reference TRBV19 and TRBJ2-3): DGGITQSPKYLFRKEGQNVTLSCEQNLNHDAMYWYRQDPGQGLRLIYYSQIVNDFQKGDIAEGYSVSREKKESFPLTVTSAQKNPTAFYLCASSPAGGSSVDTQYFGPGTRLTVL.

Of note for this clone: At the DNA level, this CDR3 is encoded by other sequences in the same sample as well. This chain joins TRBV5-1 and TRBJ1-1, with D maybe TRBD1 (6 bases). This CDR3 contains 13 residues. From germline, CDR1 is SGHRS and CDR2 YFSETQ. Trimming took off 2 bases at V and 1 base at J, with 6 bases between the two ends. The CDR3 spells CASSLQGNTEAFF. In nucleotides, the CDR3 is TGCGCCAGCAGCTTACAGGGGAACACTGAAGCTTTCTTT.

V is TRBV5-6 and J is TRBJ1-1; TRBD1 matches 8 bases. Germline-derived CDR1 and CDR2 are SGHDT and YYEEEE. V was clipped by 7 bases and J by 0 bases; unmatched bases: 14. The CDR3 runs 17 residues. CDR3 loop: CASARDRKNRMNTEAFF. CDR3 in DNA: TGTGCCAGCGCCAGGGACAGGAAAAATCGGATGAACACTGAAGCTTTCTTT.

V gene TRBV5-1 combines with J gene TRBJ1-6, with 7 bases aligning to TRBD1. The CDR3 runs to 13 residues. Germline-derived CDR1 and CDR2 are SGHRS and YFSETQ. Trimming took 4 bases from V and 8 from J; bases not matched to a gene: 3. The CDR3 sequence is CASSTDRDSPLHF. DNA of the CDR3: TGCGCCAGCAGCACTGACAGGGATTCACCCCTCCACTTT.

V and J are TRBV28 and TRBJ1-1; D not certain. The V end was cut by 2 bases, the J end by 5 bases, with 6 bases between. Germline V gene lookup returns CDR1 MDHEN and CDR2 SYDVKM. This CDR3 is 12 amino acids long. As DNA, the CDR3 is TGTGCCAGCAGTTTACGGGATACTGAAGCTTTCTTT. Protein product: CASSLRDTEAFF. Full variable domain (missing parts from reference TRBV28 and TRBJ1-1): DVKVTQSSRYLVKRTGEKVFLECVQDMDHENMFWYRQDPGLGLRLIYFSYDVKMKEKGDIPEGYSVSREKKERFSLILESASTNQTSMYLCASSLRDTEAFFGQGTRLTVV.

On this clone: One end of the junction does not line up with germline, which may come from a read error. The chain has TRBV11-3 and TRBJ2-5, with TRBD2 matching over 12 bases. CDR3 length equals 18 residues. Per germline, CDR1 SGHNT and CDR2 YENEEA. CDR3 sequence (DNA): TGTGCCAGCAGCCTAGATGCGAGACTAGCGGGGGTACAAGAGACCCAGTACTTC. Translated, it gives CASSLDARLAGVQETQYF.

The chain links TRBV7-2 to TRBJ2-3, with D possibly matching TRBD2 (6 bases). Trimming left V 3 bases short and J 2 bases short, with 15 bases between. There are 16 residues in the CDR3. Germline CDR1 SGHTA, CDR2 FQGNSA. CDR3 protein: CASSFFLAYHTDTQYF. The CDR3 bases are TGTGCCAGCAGCTTTTTCCTAGCGTACCACACAGATACGCAGTATTTT.

J is TRBJ1-3 and V is TRBV19; 7 nucleotides match TRBD1. The CDR3 sequence is 14 residues long. Germline values: CDR1 LNHDA, CDR2 SQIVND (reference sequence). J was trimmed by 3 bases and V by 6 bases; bases with no gene match: 5. The CDR3 region is CASRPDRVGNTIYF. The CDR3 region has the DNA TGTGCCAGTAGACCTGACAGGGTTGGAAACACCATATATTTT.

The chain carries TRBV5-1 and TRBJ2-7; D tentatively fits TRBD1 or TRBD2 (5 bases each). The V gene's germline CDR1 is SGHRS and CDR2 YFSETQ. V lost 5 bases and J lost 2, with 26 bases in between. This CDR3 has 18 amino acids. Here the CDR3 reads CASSLRQTDSTRPYEQYF. CDR3 in DNA: TGCGCCAGCAGTTTAAGACAGACAGACTCAACTAGACCCTACGAGCAGTACTTC.

The chain recombines TRBV7-8 with TRBJ1-3, with D possibly matching TRBD1 (6 bases). The CDR3 covers 17 residues. Trimming left V 5 bases short and J 0 bases short, with 17 bases between. Germline CDR1 SGHVS, CDR2 FQNEAQ. The chain's CDR3 is CASSLRTDVYSGNTIYF. As DNA, the CDR3 is TGTGCCAGCAGCCTCCGGACAGACGTCTACTCTGGAAACACCATATATTTT.

This chain uses TRBV14 with TRBJ2-5, with D unresolved. The V end lost 3 bases, the J end lost 5 bases, and 4 bases lay between the germline ends. This CDR3 spans 11 amino acids. Germline lookup yields CDR1 SGHDN and CDR2 FVKESK. The CDR3 loop is CASSHTETQYF. The CDR3 DNA sequence: TGTGCCAGCAGCCATACGGAGACCCAGTACTTC.